Following are 30 T cell receptor beta chains from one sample sequenced in a study of Graves' ophthalmopathy and Graves' hyperthyroidism. The study amplified TCR beta CDR3 regions using RNA transcripts. HTBI primers were employed in first-round RT-PCR, then a second-round multiplex PCR followed. TCRdb reanalysed the multiplex PCR reads using MiXCR and keeps one entry per CDR3 protein. The sample carries 580,000 or so distinct CDR3 sequences, under 45% recorded once. The specimen sequenced was peripheral blood or thyroid tissue (not recorded which). These receptors were collected from an adult man with Graves' hyperthyroidism.

This clonotype was detected ten times or more. The rearrangement joins TRBV12-3 or TRBV12-4 to TRBJ1-1, with a weak D call TRBD1 (5 bases). CDR3 length: 13 residues. V was cut by 7 bases and J by 5 bases, with 14 bases left in between. As DNA, the CDR3 is TGTGCCAGCACCCCAGTGGCAGGGACTGAAGCTTTCTTT. Its protein product is CASTPVAGTEAFF.

This clonotype showed up just a few times. The V gene is TRBV2, the J gene TRBJ1-5, with D perhaps TRBD1 (6 bases). Between the trimmed V and J ends, which lost 6 bases and 1 base, there was a span of 16 bases. CDR1 is SNHLY, CDR2 FYNNEI, per germline. The CDR3 sequence is 16 residues long. CDR3 nucleotide sequence: TGTGCCAGCAGCGATCTACAGGGTATAAGCAATCAGCCCCAGCATTTT. This codes for CASSDLQGISNQPQHF.

This sequence joins TRBV7-2 and TRBJ2-1; D possibly uses TRBD1 or TRBD2 (5 bases each). Per the germline V gene, CDR1 is SGHTA and CDR2 is FQGNSA. The CDR3 covers 14 residues. Trimming shortened V by 10 bases and J by 3 bases, and 16 bases separated the two germline ends. In nucleotides, the CDR3 is TGTGCCATCAGGGCCGGGACGGACTACAATGAGCAGTTCTTC. Protein product: CAIRAGTDYNEQFF. Looking up the rest from reference TRBV7-2 and TRBJ2-1 gives the full variable domain: GAGVSQSPSNKVTEKGKDVELRCDPISGHTALYWYRQSLGQGLEFLIYFQGNSAPDKSGLPSDRFSAERTGGSVSTLTIQRTQQEDSAVYLCAIRAGTDYNEQFFGPGTRLTVL.

The V call is TRBV10-3, the J call TRBJ1-1; D is uncertain. The germline V gene encodes CDR1 ENHRY and CDR2 SYGVKD. The CDR3 is 16 residues long. Trimming stripped 4 bases from V and 2 bases from J, with 17 bases between. In DNA, the CDR3 is TGTGCCATCAGTGCCAGCAGTGATTACGGAAACACTGAAGCTTTCTTT. Translated: CAISASSDYGNTEAFF.

In its sample, this clonotype was seen many times. The chain has TRBV7-9 and TRBJ1-1; no clear D gene. The V end was cut by 1 base, the J end by 1 base, with 13 bases between. CDR1 and CDR2 (germline): SEHNR, FQNEAQ (reference sequence). The CDR3 runs 16 residues. The CDR3 region is CASSLGLGFPNTEAFF. In DNA, the CDR3 is TGTGCCAGCAGCTTAGGATTGGGTTTCCCGAACACTGAAGCTTTCTTT.

V is TRBV10-3 and J is TRBJ1-4; D is possibly TRBD1 (5 bases). Looked up from germline, CDR1 is ENHRY and CDR2 is SYGVKD. V was clipped by 3 bases and J by 7 bases, with 15 bases between them. This CDR3 contains 15 residues. DNA of the CDR3: TGTGCCATCAGTGATGGGGCGACTGGGAGTGAAAAACTGTTTTTT. This codes for CAISDGATGSEKLFF.

This clonotype was detected once. The genes are TRBV29-1 and TRBJ1-2, with D unclear. The CDR3 is 13 residues long. Germline V lookup: CDR1 SQVTM, CDR2 ANQGSEA. Trimming shortened V by 8 bases and J by 8 bases, and 21 bases separated the two germline ends. CDR3 sequence reads: CSLDPVYPDGYTF. The CDR3 nucleotides are TGCAGCTTAGATCCCGTGTACCCCGACGGCTACACCTTC.

This clonotype was observed at least ten times. The rearrangement joins TRBV20-1 to TRBJ1-5, with 9 bases that match TRBD1. Germline-derived CDR1 and CDR2 are DFQATT and SNEGSKA (reference sequence). The CDR3 totals 17 residues. Trimming removed 4 bases from V and 2 bases from J; junction bases left unmatched: 12. CDR3 protein: CSATGQGRRGRNQPQHF. In DNA form, the CDR3 reads TGCAGTGCTACCGGACAGGGGCGCCGAGGACGCAATCAGCCCCAGCATTTT.

This chain links TRBV7-9 with TRBJ2-3; D is undetermined. From germline, CDR1 is SEHNR and CDR2 FQNEAQ (reference sequence). Trimming stripped 3 bases from V and 2 bases from J, with 9 bases between. CDR3 size: 14 residues. Here the CDR3 reads CASSLASYTDTQYF. The CDR3, as DNA: TGTGCCAGCAGCTTGGCGTCTTACACAGATACGCAGTATTTT.

The V gene is TRBV29-1, the J gene TRBJ2-5; D call uncertain. V was cut by 5 bases and J by 9 bases, with 16 bases left in between. Germline V gene data show CDR1 as SQVTM and CDR2 as ANQGSEA. The CDR3 is made up of 12 amino acids. CDR3: CSVSPSQGSQYF. The CDR3 DNA sequence: TGCAGCGTTTCCCCCTCCCAAGGGTCCCAGTACTTC.

This clonotype was seen a few times. The conserved phenylalanine or tryptophan normally closing the CDR3 is absent here, so this likely arose from a read error. The DNA is omitted, as the CDR3 cannot be located on it reliably, and the CDR3 follows TCRdb's listing. The gene calls are TRBV7-9 and TRBJ2-1; the table's D call, TRBD1, has no DNA check behind it. The germline gives CDR1 SEHNR, CDR2 FQNEAQ (reference sequence). The CDR3 sequence runs 8 residues, both termini included. The CDR3 reads CASSLKGT.

This clonotype was detected a few times. The chain recombines TRBV7-3 with TRBJ1-1, with D possibly matching TRBD1 (5 bases). V dropped 6 bases and J dropped 6 bases, with 8 bases sitting between them. This CDR3 has 11 residues. The germline V gene has CDR1 SGHTA and CDR2 FQGTGA. Here the CDR3 DNA reads TGTGCCAGCAGGACGGGGGCTGAAGCTTTCTTT. This translates into CASRTGAEAFF.

This clonotype was detected ten times or more. The genes are TRBV3-1 and TRBJ1-2; 7 bases are shared with TRBD1. J was trimmed by 6 bases and V by 1 base; bases with no gene match: 5. Germline values: CDR1 LGHDT, CDR2 YNNKEL (reference sequence). CDR3 size: 14 residues. The DNA of the CDR3 is TGTGCCAGCAGCCAAGGAGACAGGGTCCATGGCTACACCTTC. This codes for CASSQGDRVHGYTF.

In this sample, this clonotype turned up a few times. The V and J genes are TRBV13 and TRBJ2-3; D remains unclear. Germline CDR1 is PRHDT and CDR2 is FYEKMQ (reference sequence). This CDR3 is built from 15 residues. With 5 bases removed from V and 1 base from J, the gap between germline ends came to 13 bases. The CDR3 reads CASSPEARGTDTQYF. CDR3 DNA: TGTGCCAGCAGCCCAGAAGCGCGTGGCACAGATACGCAGTATTTT.

In nucleotides, the CDR3 is TGCAGTGCTAGGGAAAGGCAGCCGGGCGGGACAGCTACCGGGGAGCTGTTTTTT. It encodes CSARERQPGGTATGELFF. The chain recombines TRBV20-1 with TRBJ2-2; a weak D match, TRBD1 (7 bases). CDR1 is DFQATT, CDR2 SNEGSKA, per germline (reference sequence). The CDR3 extends over 18 amino acids. The ends were cut back, 3 bases at V and 5 bases at J, with 25 bases in the middle.

A note on this clonotype: One base away lies a much larger clone, so this may be a sequencing read error. This chain uses TRBV13 with TRBJ2-7; 14 nucleotides align to TRBD2. Germline V gene data show CDR1 as PRHDT and CDR2 as FYEKMQ (reference sequence). This CDR3 comprises 15 residues. V was pared by 5 bases and J by 5 bases, with 5 bases of the junction left unmatched. CDR3 sequence (DNA): TGTGCCAGCAGCCTGCGGACTAGCGGGAGGAACGAGCAGTACTTC. Its protein is CASSLRTSGRNEQYF.

The chain joins TRBV29-1 to TRBJ1-3; D ambiguous. The DNA end lines up better with TRBJ2-3; the J call may be wrong. This CDR3 spans 14 amino acids. Germline values: CDR1 SQVTM, CDR2 ANQGSEA. The CDR3 DNA follows: TGCAGCGTTCATCCGTTTGGTGACACAGATACGCAGTATTTT. Its translation: CSVHPFGDTDTQYF.

This clonotype has a count of ten or more. The rearrangement links TRBV10-3 to TRBJ2-7; the match to TRBD2 covers 9 bases. Germline V lookup: CDR1 ENHRY, CDR2 SYGVKD. V was clipped by 4 bases and J by 6 bases; unmatched bases: 13. There are 16 residues in the CDR3. CDR3 DNA: TGTGCCATCAGTGGAGGGCTAGCGGGAATGATCGGCGAGCAGTACTTC. It yields the protein CAISGGLAGMIGEQYF.

This chain links TRBV2 with TRBJ2-7; TRBD1 aligns across 8 bases. Germline CDR1 and CDR2: SNHLY and FYNNEI. The V gene end was trimmed by 4 bases and the J gene end by 1 base; junction bases not matched to a gene: 3. The CDR3 runs to 14 residues. CDR3 sequence: CASSGGDRSYEQYF. As DNA, the CDR3 is TGTGCCAGCAGTGGAGGGGACAGGTCCTACGAGCAGTACTTC.

The sample holds many counts of this clonotype. The chain links TRBV6-2 or TRBV6-3 to TRBJ2-5; TRBD1 agrees at 8 bases. This CDR3 has 14 residues. Looked up from germline, CDR1 is MNHEY and CDR2 is SVGEGT. The ends lost 3 bases at V and 5 bases at J; junction bases unmatched: 5. CDR3 region: CASSYAGGEETQYF. The CDR3 DNA reads TGTGCCAGCAGTTATGCAGGGGGCGAGGAGACCCAGTACTTC.

This chain joins TRBV6-5 and TRBJ1-5; 12 bases agree with TRBD1. This CDR3 region has 17 residues. V lost 6 bases and J lost 5; bases outside the gene matches: 11. Germline loops: CDR1 MNHEY, CDR2 SVGAGI. CDR3 region: CASRLSSGTGGYQPQHF. The CDR3 nucleotides read TGTGCCAGCAGACTCTCCTCCGGGACAGGGGGCTATCAGCCCCAGCATTTT.

Regarding this clonotype: At one of its ends the junction is not consistent with the germline gene, which may arise from a read error. V gene TRBV2 combines with J gene TRBJ2-7; no clear D. Germline values: CDR1 SNHLY, CDR2 FYNNEI. The CDR3 has 12 residues. The CDR3 region is CASSPRTPEEFF. The CDR3, as DNA: TGTGCCAGCAGCCCACGGACCCCCGAGGAGTTCTTC.

About this clonotype itself: One junction end disagrees with the germline gene, perhaps due to a read error. The chain combines TRBV7-9 with TRBJ1-1; TRBD1 might be the D (6 bases). The germline V gene encodes CDR1 SEHNR and CDR2 FQNEAQ (reference sequence). CDR3 length: 15 amino acids. The CDR3 DNA sequence: TGTGCCACCAGCAGAGACTCTCCAGGGGACACTGAAGCTTTCTTT. Amino acids: CATSRDSPGDTEAFF.

The V gene is TRBV2, the J gene TRBJ1-3, with D perhaps TRBD1 (5 bases). Trimming took off 1 base at V and 3 bases at J, with 10 bases between the two ends. Germline lookup yields CDR1 SNHLY and CDR2 FYNNEI. The CDR3 is made up of 15 amino acids. Here the CDR3 reads CASSEVGGFGNTIYF. CDR3 coding DNA: TGTGCCAGCAGTGAAGTCGGGGGGTTTGGAAACACCATATATTTT.

This clonotype was seen repeatedly, ten times or more. This chain joins TRBV6-5 and TRBJ1-2; tentatively, D is TRBD1 (6 bases). The CDR3 is 13 amino acids. The germline V gene has CDR1 MNHEY and CDR2 SVGAGI. The V end was cut by 2 bases, the J end by 8 bases, with 12 bases between. CDR3 DNA sequence: TGTGCCAGCAGTTACGGTACAGGGACCGGCTACACCTTC. It codes for CASSYGTGTGYTF.

Turning to this clonotype: At one of its ends the junction is not consistent with the germline gene, which may arise from a read error. The chain employs TRBV12-3 or TRBV12-4 and TRBJ1-4; D may be TRBD1 (6 bases). The CDR3 spans 15 residues. CDR3 DNA: TGTGCCAGCAGTCCGACGGAACAGGGATGGGAAAAACTGTTCTTT. Translation gives CASSPTEQGWEKLFF.

J is TRBJ2-5 and V is TRBV12-3 or TRBV12-4, with 9 bases aligning to TRBD1. Unmatched junction bases numbered 9, after V lost 6 bases and J lost 4 bases. The CDR3 is 15 amino acids. CDR3: CASRMDTGGVETQYF. The CDR3 DNA follows: TGTGCCAGCAGGATGGATACAGGGGGCGTAGAGACCCAGTACTTC.

J is TRBJ2-7 and V is TRBV28; D gene ambiguous. Looked up from germline, CDR1 is MDHEN and CDR2 is SYDVKM. V lost 3 bases and J 5 bases, leaving 8 bases between the germline ends. The CDR3 is 12 residues long. This CDR3 reads CASSFLGNEQYF. The DNA for the CDR3 is TGTGCCAGCAGTTTTTTAGGGAACGAGCAGTACTTC.

The V gene is TRBV12-3 or TRBV12-4, the J gene TRBJ2-7; a weak D match, TRBD2 (6 bases). CDR3 length: 16 amino acids. V was shortened by 6 bases and J by 5 bases, with 23 bases between the two germline ends. CDR3: CASRPSRDGGYHEQYF. Written as DNA, the CDR3 is TGTGCCAGCAGACCAAGCCGGGACGGGGGATACCACGAGCAGTACTTC.

This clonotype was seen repeatedly, ten times or more. J is TRBJ1-1 and V is TRBV5-1, with a weak D call TRBD1 (6 bases). The CDR3 spans 15 residues. Trimming stripped 0 bases from V and 4 bases from J, with 13 bases between. Germline CDR1 SGHRS, CDR2 YFSETQ. The DNA of the CDR3 is TGCGCCAGCAGCTTGGTTGGGGGCGTTGGCACTGAAGCTTTCTTT. Residues: CASSLVGGVGTEAFF.